These 7 T cell receptor beta chains came from one sample sequenced in a study of T-cell reconstitution after alpha-beta-depleted transplantation in children. Using unique molecular identifiers, the investigators prepared the TCRbeta library. TCRdb passed the PCR reads through MiXCR, listing each CDR3 protein once. Seen here are about 980,000 distinct CDR3 sequences, about 26% observed once, and the top ten hold 25% to 35%. The sample in question was PBMCs, mostly from graft donor cells, obtained 360 days after TCRalphabeta/CD19-depleted stem cell transplant. The receptors shown here come from a boy in the first two years of life who had a stem cell transplant for SCID, so the T cells may come from the graft donor.

In this sample, this clonotype turned up a few times. V is TRBV10-3 and J is TRBJ2-7; D call uncertain. The germline V and J ends were trimmed by 0 bases and 0 bases, with 9 bases remaining between them. CDR1 is ENHRY, CDR2 SYGVKD, per germline. The CDR3 runs to 15 residues. In DNA, the CDR3 is TGTGCCATCAGTGAGTCGCCACAGACCTCCTACGAGCAGTACTTC. It codes for CAISESPQTSYEQYF.

The V gene is TRBV4-1, the J gene TRBJ2-1; D remains unclear. Between the trimmed V and J ends, which lost 3 bases and 7 bases, there was a span of 10 bases. Germline V gene lookup returns CDR1 MGHRA and CDR2 YSYEKL. The CDR3 length is 13 residues. This CDR3 reads CASSHPGRNEQFF. The CDR3 DNA is TGCGCCAGCAGCCACCCCGGCAGGAATGAGCAGTTCTTC.

The chain links TRBV5-1 to TRBJ2-3; 8 bases are shared with TRBD1. Trimming cost V 3 bases and J 5 bases; bases outside gene matches: 11. This CDR3 has 16 amino acids. Per germline, CDR1 SGHRS and CDR2 YFSETQ. The CDR3 is CASSYAPTGARDTQYF. The CDR3 nucleotides are TGCGCCAGCAGCTACGCGCCGACAGGGGCTAGAGATACGCAGTATTTT.

This clonotype occurred a few times. This rearrangement joins TRBV7-2 to TRBJ1-2; TRBD1 might be the D (5 bases). Germline lookup yields CDR1 SGHTA and CDR2 FQGNSA. The V end lost 1 base, the J end lost 8 bases, and 11 bases lay between the germline ends. The CDR3 length is 13 residues. CDR3 sequence (DNA): TGTGCCAGCAGCTTAGTGTTTTGGGACGGCTACACCTTC. Amino acids: CASSLVFWDGYTF.

This clonotype was found a few times. Written as DNA, the CDR3 is TGTGCCAGCAGTTCCCTGTTCGAAGAGACCCAGTACTTC. It codes for CASSSLFEETQYF. The V and J genes are TRBV28 and TRBJ2-5; D not resolved. From germline, CDR1 is MDHEN and CDR2 SYDVKM. V lost 4 bases, J lost 3 bases, and 9 bases lay in between. This CDR3 has 13 residues.

This clonotype was recorded at least ten times. The genes are TRBV28 and TRBJ2-1, with D possibly being TRBD2 (5 bases). The CDR3 runs 15 residues. Germline V gene sequence: CDR1 MDHEN, CDR2 SYDVKM. V was trimmed by 1 base and J by 8 bases, leaving 15 bases between them. The CDR3 reads CASSLSSSLGYEQFF. In DNA, the CDR3 is TGTGCCAGCAGTTTATCTAGCAGCCTAGGCTATGAGCAGTTCTTC.

This sequence joins TRBV3-1 and TRBJ2-2; D not certain. Trimming removed 1 base from V and 0 bases from J, with 9 bases in between. Germline V gene sequence: CDR1 LGHDT, CDR2 YNNKEL (reference sequence). The CDR3 has 16 residues. The CDR3: CASSQALTANTGELFF. The CDR3 DNA follows: TGTGCCAGCAGCCAAGCCTTGACGGCGAACACCGGGGAGCTGTTTTTT.